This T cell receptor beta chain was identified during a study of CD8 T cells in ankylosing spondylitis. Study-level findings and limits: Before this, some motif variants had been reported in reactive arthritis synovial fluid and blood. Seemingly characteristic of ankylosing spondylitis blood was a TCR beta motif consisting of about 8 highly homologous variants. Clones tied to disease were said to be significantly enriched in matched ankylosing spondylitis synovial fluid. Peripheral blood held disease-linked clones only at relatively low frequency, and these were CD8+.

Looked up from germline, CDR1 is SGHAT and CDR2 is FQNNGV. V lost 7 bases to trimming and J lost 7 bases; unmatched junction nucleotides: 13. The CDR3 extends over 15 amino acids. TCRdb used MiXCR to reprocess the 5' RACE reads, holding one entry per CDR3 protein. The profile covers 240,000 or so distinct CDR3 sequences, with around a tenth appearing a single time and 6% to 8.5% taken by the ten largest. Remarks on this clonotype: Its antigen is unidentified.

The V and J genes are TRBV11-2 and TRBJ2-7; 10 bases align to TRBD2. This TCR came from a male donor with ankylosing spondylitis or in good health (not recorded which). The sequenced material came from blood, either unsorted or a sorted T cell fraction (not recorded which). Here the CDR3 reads CASTLSSGRWYEQYF. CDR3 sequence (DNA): TGTGCCAGCACCCTCTCTAGCGGGAGATGGTATGAGCAGTACTTC. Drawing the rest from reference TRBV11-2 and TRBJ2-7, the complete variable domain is EAGVAQSPRYKIIEKRQSVAFWCNPISGHATLYWYQQILGQGPKLLIQFQNNGVVDDSQLPKDRFSAERLKGVDSTLKIQPAKLEDSAVYLCASTLSSGRWYEQYFGPGTRLTVT.